This T cell receptor beta chain stems from a study of blood T cell repertoires in COVID-19. Turning to the study itself: The study drew acute and convalescent COVID-19 samples from the United States, Italy and Spain. PBMCs, B-cell-depleted T cells, or T cells provided the cDNA or gDNA that made up the material.

In the original analysis: Amplification from reference gene primers served as the basis for estimated nucleated cell counts. The method was immunoSEQ multiplex PCR; TCRdb's version includes in-frame clones alone and lacks a portion of them. That table is the source of V, J and clone size, and D and trimming were worked out from the DNA. The table records approximately 94,000 clones, approximately 89% of them present only once. J lost 3 bases, V lost 5 bases, and 4 bases had no gene match. This CDR3 has 15 residues. Germline V lookup: CDR1 SGHVS, CDR2 FQNEAQ. The sequencing input was peripheral blood. This chain links TRBV7-8 with TRBJ2-1, with 10 bases aligning to TRBD2. The sequence was collected from a man over 45 with active COVID-19. Here the CDR3 reads CASSPSGGNYNEQFF. The CDR3 nucleotides are TGTGCCAGCAGCCCTAGCGGGGGAAACTACAATGAGCAGTTCTTC.